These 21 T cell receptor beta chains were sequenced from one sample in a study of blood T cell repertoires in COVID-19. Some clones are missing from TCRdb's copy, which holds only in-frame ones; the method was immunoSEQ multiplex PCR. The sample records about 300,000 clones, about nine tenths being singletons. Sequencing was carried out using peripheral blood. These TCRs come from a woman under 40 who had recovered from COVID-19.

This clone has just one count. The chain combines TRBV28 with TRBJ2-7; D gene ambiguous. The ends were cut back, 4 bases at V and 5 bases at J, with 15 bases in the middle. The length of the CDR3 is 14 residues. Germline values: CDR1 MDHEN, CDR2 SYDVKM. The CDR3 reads CASSYVSFQDEQYF. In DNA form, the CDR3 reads TGTGCCAGCAGTTATGTCTCATTTCAGGACGAGCAGTACTTC.

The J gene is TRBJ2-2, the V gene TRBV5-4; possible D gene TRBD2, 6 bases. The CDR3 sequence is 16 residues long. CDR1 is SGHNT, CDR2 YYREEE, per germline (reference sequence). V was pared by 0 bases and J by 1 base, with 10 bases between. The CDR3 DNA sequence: TGTGCCAGCAGCTTGGGGGGGACTGGGAACACCGGGGAGCTGTTTTTT. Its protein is CASSLGGTGNTGELFF. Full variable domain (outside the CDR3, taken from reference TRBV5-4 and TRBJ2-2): ETGVTQSPTHLIKTRGQQVTLRCSSQSGHNTVSWYQQALGQGPQFIFQYYREEENGRGNFPPRFSGLQFPNYSSELNVNALELDDSALYLCASSLGGTGNTGELFFGEGSRLTVL.

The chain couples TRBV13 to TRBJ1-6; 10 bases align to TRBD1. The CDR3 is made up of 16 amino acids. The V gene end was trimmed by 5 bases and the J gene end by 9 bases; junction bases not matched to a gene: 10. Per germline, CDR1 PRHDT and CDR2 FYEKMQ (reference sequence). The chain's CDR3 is CASSPTGQGVSSPLHF. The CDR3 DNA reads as TGTGCCAGCAGCCCCACAGGACAGGGGGTGAGTTCACCCCTCCACTTT.

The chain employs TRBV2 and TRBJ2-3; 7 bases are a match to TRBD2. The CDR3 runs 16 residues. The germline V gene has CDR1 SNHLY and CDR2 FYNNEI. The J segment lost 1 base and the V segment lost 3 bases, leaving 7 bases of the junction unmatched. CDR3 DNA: TGTGCCAGCAGTGATAGCGAAAGCGGGGGCACAGATACGCAGTATTTT. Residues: CASSDSESGGTDTQYF.

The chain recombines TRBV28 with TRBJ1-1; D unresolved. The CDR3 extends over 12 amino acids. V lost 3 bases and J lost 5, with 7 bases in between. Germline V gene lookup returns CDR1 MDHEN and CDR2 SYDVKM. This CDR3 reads CASSFTETEAFF. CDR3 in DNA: TGTGCCAGCAGTTTTACGGAGACTGAAGCTTTCTTT.

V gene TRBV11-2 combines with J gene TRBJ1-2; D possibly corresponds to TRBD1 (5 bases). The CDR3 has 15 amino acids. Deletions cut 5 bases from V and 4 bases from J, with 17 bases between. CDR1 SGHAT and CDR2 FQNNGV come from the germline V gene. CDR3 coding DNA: TGTGCCAGCAGCGGATCGGGACTAACCCTCTATGGCTACACCTTC. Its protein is CASSGSGLTLYGYTF. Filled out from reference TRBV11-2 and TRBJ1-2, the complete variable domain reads EAGVAQSPRYKIIEKRQSVAFWCNPISGHATLYWYQQILGQGPKLLIQFQNNGVVDDSQLPKDRFSAERLKGVDSTLKIQPAKLEDSAVYLCASSGSGLTLYGYTFGSGTRLTVV.

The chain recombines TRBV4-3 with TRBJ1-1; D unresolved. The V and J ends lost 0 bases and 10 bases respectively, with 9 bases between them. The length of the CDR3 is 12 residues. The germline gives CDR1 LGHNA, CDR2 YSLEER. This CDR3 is CASSQDRERAFF. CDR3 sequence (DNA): TGCGCCAGCAGCCAAGACCGGGAAAGAGCTTTCTTT.

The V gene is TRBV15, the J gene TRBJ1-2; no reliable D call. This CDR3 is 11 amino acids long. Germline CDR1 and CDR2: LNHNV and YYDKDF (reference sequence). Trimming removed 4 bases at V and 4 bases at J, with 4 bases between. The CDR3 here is CATSTGYGYTF. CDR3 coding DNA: TGTGCCACCAGCACCGGCTATGGCTACACCTTC.

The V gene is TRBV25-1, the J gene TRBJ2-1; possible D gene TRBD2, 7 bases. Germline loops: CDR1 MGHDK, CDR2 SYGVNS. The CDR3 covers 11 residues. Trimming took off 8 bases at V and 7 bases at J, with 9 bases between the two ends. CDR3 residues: CASGGANEQFF. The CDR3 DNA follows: TGTGCCAGCGGGGGGGCAAATGAGCAGTTCTTC.

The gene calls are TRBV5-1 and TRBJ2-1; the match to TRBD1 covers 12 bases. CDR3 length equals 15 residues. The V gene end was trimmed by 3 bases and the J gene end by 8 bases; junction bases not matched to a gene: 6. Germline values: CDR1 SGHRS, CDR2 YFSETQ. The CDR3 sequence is CASSSRDRGLYEQFF. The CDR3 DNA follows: TGCGCCAGCAGCTCCCGGGACAGGGGGCTGTATGAGCAGTTCTTC.

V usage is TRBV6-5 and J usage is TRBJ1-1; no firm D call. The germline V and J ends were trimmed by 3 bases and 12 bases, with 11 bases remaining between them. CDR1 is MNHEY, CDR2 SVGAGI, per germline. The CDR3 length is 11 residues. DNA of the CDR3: TGTGCCAGCAGTTATGGTGAGGTACCTTTCTTT. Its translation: CASSYGEVPFF.

The CDR3 reads CASSIEGWASGNTDTQYF. The DNA of the CDR3 is TGTGCCAGTAGTATAGAAGGATGGGCTAGCGGGAACACAGATACGCAGTATTTT. The chain joins TRBV19 to TRBJ2-3; 9 bases line up with TRBD2. Germline V gene sequence: CDR1 LNHDA, CDR2 SQIVND (reference sequence). V lost 0 bases, J lost 2 bases, and 9 bases stayed unmatched. This CDR3 has 18 residues.

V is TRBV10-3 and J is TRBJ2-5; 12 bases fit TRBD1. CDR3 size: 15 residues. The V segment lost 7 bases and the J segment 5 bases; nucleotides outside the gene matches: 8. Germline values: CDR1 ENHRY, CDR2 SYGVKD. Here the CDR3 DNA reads TGTGCCATCAATCCCGGGACAGGGGGCCGGGAGACCCAGTACTTC. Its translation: CAINPGTGGRETQYF.

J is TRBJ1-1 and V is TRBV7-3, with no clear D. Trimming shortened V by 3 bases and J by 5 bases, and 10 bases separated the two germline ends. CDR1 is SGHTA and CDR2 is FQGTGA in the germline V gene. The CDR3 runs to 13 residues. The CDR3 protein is CASSLSGATEAFF. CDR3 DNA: TGTGCCAGCAGCTTGTCGGGAGCTACTGAAGCTTTCTTT.

CDR3 loop: CASTGIRNQPQHF. The CDR3 DNA reads as TGTGCCAGCACGGGGATTCGCAATCAGCCCCAGCATTTT. The chain joins TRBV6-5 to TRBJ1-5; D is unresolved. From germline, CDR1 is MNHEY and CDR2 SVGAGI. The CDR3 extends over 13 amino acids. V gave up 7 bases and J gave up 2 bases, with 9 bases separating them.

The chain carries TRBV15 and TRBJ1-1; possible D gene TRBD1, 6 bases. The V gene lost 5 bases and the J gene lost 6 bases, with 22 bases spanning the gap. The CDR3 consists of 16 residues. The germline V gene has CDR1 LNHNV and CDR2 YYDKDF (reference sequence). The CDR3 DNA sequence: TGTGCCACCAGCCTAGGATCGGGGCAGGGGAATCCTGAAGCTTTCTTT. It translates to CATSLGSGQGNPEAFF.

DNA of the CDR3: TGTGCCAGCAGCGAGGGACAGACCTTGGGCTACACCTTC. It yields the protein CASSEGQTLGYTF. This rearrangement joins TRBV6-5 to TRBJ1-2; 7 bases align to TRBD1. The germline CDR1 and CDR2 sequences are MNHEY and SVGAGI. J lost 8 bases, V lost 6 bases, and 9 bases had no gene match. CDR3 length equals 13 residues.

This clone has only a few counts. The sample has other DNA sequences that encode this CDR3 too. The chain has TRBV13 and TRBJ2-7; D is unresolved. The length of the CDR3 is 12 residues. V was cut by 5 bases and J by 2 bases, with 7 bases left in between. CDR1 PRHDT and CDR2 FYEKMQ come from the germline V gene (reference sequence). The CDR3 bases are TGTGCCAGCAGCGGTGGAGCCTACGAGCAGTACTTC. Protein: CASSGGAYEQYF. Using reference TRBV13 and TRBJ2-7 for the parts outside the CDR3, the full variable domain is AAGVIQSPRHLIKEKRETATLKCYPIPRHDTVYWYQQGPGQDPQFLISFYEKMQSDKGSIPDRFSAQQFSDYHSELNMSSLELGDSALYFCASSGGAYEQYFGPGTRLTVT.

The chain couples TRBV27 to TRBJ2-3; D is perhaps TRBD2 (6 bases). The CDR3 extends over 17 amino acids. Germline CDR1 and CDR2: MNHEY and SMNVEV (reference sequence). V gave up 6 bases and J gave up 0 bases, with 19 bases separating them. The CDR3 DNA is TGTGCCAGCAGGCCTAGCGCGCCTCTTGGGAGCACAGATACGCAGTATTTT. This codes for CASRPSAPLGSTDTQYF.

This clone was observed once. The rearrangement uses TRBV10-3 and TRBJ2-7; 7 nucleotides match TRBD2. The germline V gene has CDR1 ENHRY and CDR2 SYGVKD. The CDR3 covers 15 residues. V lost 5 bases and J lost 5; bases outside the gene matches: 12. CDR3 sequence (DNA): TGTGCCATCAGTCCCACCGGGGGGTCGGGGGACGAGCAGTACTTC. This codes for CAISPTGGSGDEQYF.

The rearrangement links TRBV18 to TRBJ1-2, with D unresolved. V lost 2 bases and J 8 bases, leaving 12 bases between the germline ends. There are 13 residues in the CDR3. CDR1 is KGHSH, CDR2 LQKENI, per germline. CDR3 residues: CASSPAGLGGYTF. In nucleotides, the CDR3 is TGTGCCAGCTCACCAGCGGGGTTGGGCGGCTACACCTTC.